The 15 T cell receptor beta chains presented below share a single source sample, sequenced in a study of blood T cells in healthy people across ages. A sample-barcoded 5' primer and a J-beta primer mix were used in a second PCR of roughly 6 to 12 cycles. MiXCR was run by TCRdb on the 5' RACE reads, yielding one entry per CDR3 protein. The data show some 1.7 million distinct CDR3 sequences, roughly 30% seen once. Sequenced sample: blood. All receptors come from a woman aged 25 to 39 in good health.

With regard to this clonotype: Given a much more abundant clone one base away, this may be a read error. This rearrangement joins TRBV20-1 to TRBJ2-4; TRBD1 matches at 10 bases. This CDR3 is 15 amino acids long. The germline V gene encodes CDR1 DFQATT and CDR2 SNEGSKA (reference sequence). V trimming: 4 bases; J trimming: 13 bases; junction bases outside the gene matches: 16. CDR3 in amino acids: CSAINGGQGYNEQYF. The DNA of the CDR3 is TGCAGTGCTATTAACGGGGGACAGGGGTACAATGAGCAGTACTTC.

The chain is built from TRBV27 and TRBJ2-6; 8 bases map to TRBD2. Germline CDR1 and CDR2: MNHEY and SMNVEV (reference sequence). The V segment lost 6 bases and the J segment 3 bases; nucleotides outside the gene matches: 4. This CDR3 spans 15 amino acids. The CDR3 sequence is CASSNGRVGANVLTF. The CDR3 nucleotides read TGTGCCAGCAGCAACGGGAGGGTTGGGGCCAACGTCCTGACTTTC.

As concerns this clonotype: Given the absence of the conserved phenylalanine or tryptophan at the CDR3 end, a read error is likely. V and J are TRBV6-5 and TRBJ1-1; TRBD1 agrees at 7 bases. In germline, CDR1 is MNHEY, CDR2 SVGAGI. The CDR3 spans 17 residues. The trim removed 9 bases at V and 5 bases at J, leaving 21 bases unmatched. The CDR3 DNA sequence: TGTGCCAGTCGAAGGGGACTTCGACAGGGCTGGCTGACTGAAGCTTTCTGT. Protein sequence: CASRRGLRQGWLTEAFC.

This clonotype was counted once. This may be a read error, as it is one base from a much larger clone. The rearrangement uses TRBV12-3 or TRBV12-4 and TRBJ2-1; D possibly matches TRBD1 or TRBD2 (6 bases each). The CDR3 runs 11 residues. The CDR3 is CACSPQGLQFF. The CDR3 bases are TGTGCCTGCAGTCCACAGGGACTGCAGTTCTTC.

This clonotype was counted many times. The gene calls are TRBV6-5 and TRBJ2-6; no reliable D call. CDR3 length: 15 residues. V shed 2 bases and J shed 2 bases, with 7 bases lying between them. Germline CDR1 and CDR2: MNHEY and SVGAGI. The CDR3 bases are TGTGCCAGCAGTTACGGATCTACTGGGGCCAACGTCCTGACTTTC. Its protein is CASSYGSTGANVLTF.

This clonotype was observed a few times. The rearrangement joins TRBV6-1 to TRBJ1-2; 7 bases are shared with TRBD1. Germline values: CDR1 MNHNS, CDR2 SASEGT. This CDR3 region has 14 residues. J lost 7 bases, V lost 6 bases, and 11 bases had no gene match. The CDR3, as DNA: TGTGCCAGCAGCAGACAGGGAGAATCGCGTGGCTACACCTTC. Protein sequence: CASSRQGESRGYTF.

V and J are TRBV5-1 and TRBJ2-1, with TRBD2 identical over 7 bases. The CDR3 runs to 15 residues. Germline CDR1 SGHRS, CDR2 YFSETQ. With V trimmed by 0 bases and J by 6 bases, 6 bases remained unmatched. The CDR3 here is CASSLGLAIVNEQFF. The DNA of the CDR3 is TGCGCCAGCAGCTTGGGACTAGCAATCGTCAATGAGCAGTTCTTC.

This clonotype was counted a few times. The junction differs from germline at one of its ends, possibly a read error. The rearrangement uses TRBV5-1 and TRBJ2-7, with 9 bases fitting TRBD2. The CDR3 length is 15 residues. CDR1 SGHRS and CDR2 YFSETQ come from the germline V gene. CDR3 nucleotides: TGCGCCAGCAGCTTTAGACTAGCGGTTGCCTACGGGCAGTACTTC. This translates into CASSFRLAVAYGQYF. Supplemented by reference TRBV5-1 and TRBJ2-7, the full variable domain reads KAGVTQTPRYLIKTRGQQVTLSCSPISGHRSVSWYQQTPGQGLQFLFEYFSETQRNKGNFPGRFSGRQFSNSRSEMNVSTLELGDSALYLCASSFRLAVAYGQYFGPGTRLTVT.

This clonotype was found many times. The chain combines TRBV6-6 with TRBJ2-6; D perhaps matches TRBD1 (6 bases). This CDR3 comprises 16 residues. The germline V and J ends were trimmed by 5 bases and 0 bases, with 11 bases remaining between them. Germline loops: CDR1 MNHNY, CDR2 SVGAGI (reference sequence). CDR3 amino acids: CASSTTRGSGANVLTF. The CDR3 coding sequence is TGTGCCAGCAGTACAACCAGGGGCTCTGGGGCCAACGTCCTGACTTTC.

This clonotype was detected only a few times. This chain uses TRBV2 with TRBJ1-6; 7 positions agree with TRBD1. Germline V gene sequence: CDR1 SNHLY, CDR2 FYNNEI. The CDR3 has 15 amino acids. The ends lost 6 bases at V and 5 bases at J; junction bases unmatched: 7. The CDR3 sequence is CASRGGTANNSPLHF. The CDR3 coding sequence is TGTGCCAGCAGGGGCGGGACAGCTAATAATTCACCCCTCCACTTT.

The chain links TRBV11-2 to TRBJ1-1, with 7 bases fitting TRBD1. Germline loops: CDR1 SGHAT, CDR2 FQNNGV. After removal of 1 base from V and 10 bases from J, the junction contained 6 bases not matched to a gene. The CDR3 has 13 amino acids. CDR3 region: CASSLGRQGRAFF. The CDR3 DNA reads TGTGCCAGCAGCTTAGGCAGACAGGGCCGAGCTTTCTTT.

The J gene is TRBJ2-5, the V gene TRBV20-1; the match to TRBD1 covers 8 bases. This CDR3 contains 15 residues. CDR1 and CDR2 (germline): DFQATT, SNEGSKA (reference sequence). The J segment lost 1 base and the V segment lost 1 base, leaving 5 bases of the junction unmatched. The CDR3 loop is CSARVGTGAQETQYF. The CDR3 DNA reads TGCAGTGCTAGAGTGGGGACAGGAGCCCAAGAGACCCAGTACTTC.

This clonotype was detected a few times. The rearrangement links TRBV3-1 to TRBJ2-7; possibly TRBD2 for D (5 bases). Trimming removed 2 bases at V and 8 bases at J, with 16 bases between. CDR3 length equals 14 residues. Germline-derived CDR1 and CDR2 are LGHDT and YNNKEL (reference sequence). The CDR3 bases are TGTGCCAGCAGCCAATCCGGGAACAAGGCTCAGCAGTACTTC. Translating it yields CASSQSGNKAQQYF.

The rearrangement joins TRBV6-1 to TRBJ1-1; D might be TRBD1 (6 bases). Looked up from germline, CDR1 is MNHNS and CDR2 is SASEGT. Trimming pared 3 bases from V and 1 base from J, leaving 12 bases between. The CDR3 sequence is 15 residues long. This CDR3 reads CASSEYRVTNTEAFF. CDR3 bases: TGTGCCAGCAGTGAGTACAGGGTTACGAACACTGAAGCTTTCTTT.

There are a few counts of this clonotype. The chain has TRBV15 and TRBJ2-3; D unresolved. V was pared by 4 bases and J by 8 bases, with 16 bases between. CDR1 is LNHNV, CDR2 YYDKDF, per germline (reference sequence). The CDR3 is 14 residues long. The CDR3 loop is CATSTSPRGSTQYF. As DNA, the CDR3 is TGTGCCACCAGCACTTCCCCCCGCGGCAGTACGCAGTATTTT.